What follows describes a single T cell receptor beta chain. Its antigen is as yet unknown. Germline V CDR1 and CDR2: SGDLS, YYNGEE. V was clipped by 8 bases and J by 0 bases; unmatched bases: 16. This CDR3 has 18 amino acids. This table comes from immunoSEQ multiplex PCR, and its TCRdb copy is limited to in-frame clones, with some not included. The sample consists of 3,000 or so clones, approximately 25% of them appearing once. These data belong to a study of T cells in localized non-small cell lung cancer. The study, taken as a whole, reports: Sequencing involved a lone tumor region, leaving heterogeneity possible. In uninvolved adjacent lung, T cell clonality reached its highest value, exceeding tumor. With higher T cell density in blood came longer overall survival. Appearance in adjacent lung was seen for a median 57 of the top 100 tumor clones.

Material: lung tumor tissue, obtained before any cancer treatment. This sequence originates from a man aged 40 to 75 with stage III lung adenocarcinoma. This rearrangement joins TRBV9 to TRBJ1-4; 7 bases line up with TRBD1. CDR3 sequence (DNA): TGTGCCAGTACGAGGGACAGACGAAAAGGGACAACTAATGAAAAACTGTTTTTT. Encoded protein: CASTRDRRKGTTNEKLFF.